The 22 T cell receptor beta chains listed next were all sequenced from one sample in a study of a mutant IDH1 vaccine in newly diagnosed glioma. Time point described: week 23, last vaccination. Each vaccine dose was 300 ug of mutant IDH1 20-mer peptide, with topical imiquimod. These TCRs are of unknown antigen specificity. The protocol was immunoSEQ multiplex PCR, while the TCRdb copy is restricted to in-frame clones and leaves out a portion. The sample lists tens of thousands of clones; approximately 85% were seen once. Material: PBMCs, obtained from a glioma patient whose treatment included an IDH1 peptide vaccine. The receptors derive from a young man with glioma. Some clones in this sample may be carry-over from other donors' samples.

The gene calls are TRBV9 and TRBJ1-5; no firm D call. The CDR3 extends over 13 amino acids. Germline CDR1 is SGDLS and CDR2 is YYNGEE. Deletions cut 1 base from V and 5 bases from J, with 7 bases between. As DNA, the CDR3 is TGTGCCAGCAGCGTACGTTCCGATCAGCCCCAGCATTTT. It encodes CASSVRSDQPQHF.

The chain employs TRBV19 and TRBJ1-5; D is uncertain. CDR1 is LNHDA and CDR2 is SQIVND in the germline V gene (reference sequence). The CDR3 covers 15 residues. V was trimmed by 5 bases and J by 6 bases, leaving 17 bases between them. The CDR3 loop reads CASSPASILGQPQHF. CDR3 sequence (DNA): TGTGCCAGTAGTCCGGCTTCCATCTTGGGTCAGCCCCAGCATTTT.

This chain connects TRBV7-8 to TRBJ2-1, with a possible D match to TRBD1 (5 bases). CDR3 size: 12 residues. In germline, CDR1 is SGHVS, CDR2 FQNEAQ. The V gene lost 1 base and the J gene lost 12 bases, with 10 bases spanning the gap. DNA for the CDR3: TGTGCCAGCAGCTTAGAGGGGCTGGCGCAGTTCTTC. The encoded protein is CASSLEGLAQFF.

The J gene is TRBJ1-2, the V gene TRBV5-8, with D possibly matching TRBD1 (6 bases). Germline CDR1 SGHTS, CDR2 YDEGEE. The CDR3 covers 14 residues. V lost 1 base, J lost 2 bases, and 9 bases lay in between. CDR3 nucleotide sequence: TGTGCCAGCAGCTTGACAGGGACCAACTATGGCTACACCTTC. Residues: CASSLTGTNYGYTF.

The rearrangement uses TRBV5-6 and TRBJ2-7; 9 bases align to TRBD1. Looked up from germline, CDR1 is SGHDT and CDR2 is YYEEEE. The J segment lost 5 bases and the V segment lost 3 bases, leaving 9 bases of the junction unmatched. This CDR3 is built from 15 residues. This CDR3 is CASSSKKTGGDEQYF. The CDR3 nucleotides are TGTGCCAGCAGCTCAAAAAAAACAGGGGGCGACGAGCAGTACTTC. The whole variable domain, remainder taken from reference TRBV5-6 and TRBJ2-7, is DAGVTQSPTHLIKTRGQQVTLRCSPKSGHDTVSWYQQALGQGPQFIFQYYEEEERQRGNFPDRFSGHQFPNYSSELNVNALLLGDSALYLCASSSKKTGGDEQYFGPGTRLTVT.

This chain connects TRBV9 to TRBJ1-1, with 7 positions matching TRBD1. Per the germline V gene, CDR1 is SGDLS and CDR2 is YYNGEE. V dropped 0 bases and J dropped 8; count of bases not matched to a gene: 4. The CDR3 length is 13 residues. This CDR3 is CASSVAPGQEAFF. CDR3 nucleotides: TGTGCCAGCAGCGTAGCCCCGGGACAGGAAGCTTTCTTT.

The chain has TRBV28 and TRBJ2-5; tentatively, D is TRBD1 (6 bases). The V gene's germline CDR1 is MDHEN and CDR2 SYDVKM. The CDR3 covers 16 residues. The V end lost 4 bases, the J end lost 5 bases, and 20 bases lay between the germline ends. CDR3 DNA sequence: TGTGCCAGCAGTTCCCTCCGGGACACCTGGGGGGAGACCCAGTACTTC. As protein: CASSSLRDTWGETQYF.

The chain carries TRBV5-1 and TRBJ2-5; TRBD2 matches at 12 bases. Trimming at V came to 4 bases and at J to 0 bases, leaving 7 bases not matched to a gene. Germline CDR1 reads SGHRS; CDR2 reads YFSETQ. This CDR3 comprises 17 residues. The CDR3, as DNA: TGCGCCAGCAGCCTGATGCGACTAGCGGGGGACCAAGAGACCCAGTACTTC. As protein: CASSLMRLAGDQETQYF.

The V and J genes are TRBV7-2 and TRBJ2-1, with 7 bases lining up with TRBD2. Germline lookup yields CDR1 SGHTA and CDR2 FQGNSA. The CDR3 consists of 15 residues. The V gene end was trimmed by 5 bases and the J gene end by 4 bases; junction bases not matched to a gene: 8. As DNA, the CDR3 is TGTGCCAGCAGCCCCCATGCGGGGGATTACAATGAGCAGTTCTTC. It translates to CASSPHAGDYNEQFF.

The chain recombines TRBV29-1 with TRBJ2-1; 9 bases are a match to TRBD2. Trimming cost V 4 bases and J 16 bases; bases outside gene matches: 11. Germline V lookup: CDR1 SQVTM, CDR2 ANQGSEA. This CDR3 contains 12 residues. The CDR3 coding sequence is TGCAGCGTTGGTGCTAGCGGGGAAATAGGATTCTTC. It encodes CSVGASGEIGFF.

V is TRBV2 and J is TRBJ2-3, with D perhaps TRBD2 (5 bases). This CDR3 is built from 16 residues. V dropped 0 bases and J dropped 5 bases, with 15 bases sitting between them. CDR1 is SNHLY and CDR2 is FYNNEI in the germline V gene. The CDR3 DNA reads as TGTGCCAGCAGTGAAGCGAGTTCTAGCTGGGGAGATACGCAGTATTTT. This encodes CASSEASSSWGDTQYF. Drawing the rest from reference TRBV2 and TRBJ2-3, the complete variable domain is EPEVTQTPSHQVTQMGQEVILRCVPISNHLYFYWYRQILGQKVEFLVSFYNNEISEKSEIFDDQFSVERPDGSNFTLKIRSTKLEDSAMYFCASSEASSSWGDTQYFGPGTRLTVL.

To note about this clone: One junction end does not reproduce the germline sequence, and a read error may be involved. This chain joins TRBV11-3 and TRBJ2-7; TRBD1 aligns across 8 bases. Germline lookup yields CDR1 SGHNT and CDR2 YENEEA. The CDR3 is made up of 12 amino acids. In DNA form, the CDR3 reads TGTGCCAGCAGCCTTATCGGACAGGGTTTTTGCTTC. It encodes CASSLIGQGFCF.

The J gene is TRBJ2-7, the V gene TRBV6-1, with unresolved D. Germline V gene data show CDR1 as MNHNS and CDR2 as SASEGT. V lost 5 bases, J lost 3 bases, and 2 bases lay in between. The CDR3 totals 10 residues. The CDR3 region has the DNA TGTGCCAGCAGTCTCTACGAGCAGTACTTC. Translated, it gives CASSLYEQYF.

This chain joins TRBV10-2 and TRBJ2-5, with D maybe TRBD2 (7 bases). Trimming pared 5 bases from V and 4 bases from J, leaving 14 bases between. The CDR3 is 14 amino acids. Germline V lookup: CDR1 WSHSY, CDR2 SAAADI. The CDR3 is CASSRGGGRETQYF. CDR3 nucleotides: TGCGCCAGCAGTAGGGGCGGGGGCCGAGAGACCCAGTACTTC.

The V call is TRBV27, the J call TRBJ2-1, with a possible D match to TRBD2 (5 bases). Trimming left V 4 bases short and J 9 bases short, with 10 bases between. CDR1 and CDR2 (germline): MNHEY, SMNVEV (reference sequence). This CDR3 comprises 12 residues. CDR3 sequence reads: CASSSSLSEQFF. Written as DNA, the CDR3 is TGTGCCAGCAGTTCTAGCCTTAGTGAGCAGTTCTTC.

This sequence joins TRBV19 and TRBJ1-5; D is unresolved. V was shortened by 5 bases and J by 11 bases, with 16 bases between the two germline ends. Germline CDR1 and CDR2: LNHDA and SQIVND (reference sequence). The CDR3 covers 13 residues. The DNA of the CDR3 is TGTGCCAGTAGTGGGTCTGGACCGTCGGCCCAGCATTTT. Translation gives CASSGSGPSAQHF.

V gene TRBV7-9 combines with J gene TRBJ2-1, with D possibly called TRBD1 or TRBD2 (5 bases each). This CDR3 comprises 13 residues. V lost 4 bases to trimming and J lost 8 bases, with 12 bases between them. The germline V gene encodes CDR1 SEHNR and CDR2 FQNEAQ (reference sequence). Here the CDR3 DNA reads TGTGCCAGCAGCTGGGGGACGGAAGATGAGCAGTTCTTC. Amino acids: CASSWGTEDEQFF.

This CDR3 is CASSIRTGETGELFF. CDR3 sequence (DNA): TGTGCCAGTAGTATAAGGACAGGGGAAACCGGGGAGCTGTTTTTT. This chain uses TRBV19 with TRBJ2-2; 9 nucleotides agree with TRBD1. J lost 5 bases, V lost 2 bases, and 3 bases had no gene match. Per germline, CDR1 LNHDA and CDR2 SQIVND (reference sequence). The CDR3 consists of 15 residues.

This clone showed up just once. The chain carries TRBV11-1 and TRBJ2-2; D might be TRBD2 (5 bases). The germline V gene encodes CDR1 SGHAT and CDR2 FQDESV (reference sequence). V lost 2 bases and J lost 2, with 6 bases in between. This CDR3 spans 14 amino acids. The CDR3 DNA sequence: TGTGCCAGCAGCTTACGGGGTAACACCGGGGAGCTGTTTTTT. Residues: CASSLRGNTGELFF.

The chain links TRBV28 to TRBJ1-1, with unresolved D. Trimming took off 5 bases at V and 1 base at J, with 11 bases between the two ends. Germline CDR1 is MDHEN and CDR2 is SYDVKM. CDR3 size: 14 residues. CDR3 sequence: CASSLGRRNTEAFF. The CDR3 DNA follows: TGTGCCAGCAGTCTGGGCAGGCGGAACACTGAAGCTTTCTTT.

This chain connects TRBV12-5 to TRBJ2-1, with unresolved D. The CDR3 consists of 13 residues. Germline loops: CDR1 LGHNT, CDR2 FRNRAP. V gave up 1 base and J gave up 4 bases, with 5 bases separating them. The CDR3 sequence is CASGLERYNEQFF. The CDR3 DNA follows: TGTGCTAGTGGTTTGGAGCGTTACAATGAGCAGTTCTTC.

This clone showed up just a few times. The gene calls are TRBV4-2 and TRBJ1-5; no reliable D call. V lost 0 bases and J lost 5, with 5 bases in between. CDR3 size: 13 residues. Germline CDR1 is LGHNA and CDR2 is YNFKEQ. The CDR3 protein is CASSQDPDQPQHF. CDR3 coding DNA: TGTGCCAGCAGCCAAGATCCTGATCAGCCCCAGCATTTT.